These 29 T cell receptor beta chains share one sample of origin, sequenced in a study of blood T cell repertoires in COVID-19. The data were produced by immunoSEQ multiplex PCR, yet TCRdb's version contains in-frame clones alone and is incomplete. The profile shows roughly 160,000 clones, approximately 90% of them singletons. Sequencing input: peripheral blood. The receptors come from a man over 45 who had recovered from COVID-19.

This clone was seen a single time. V gene TRBV18 combines with J gene TRBJ1-3; tentatively, D is TRBD1 (5 bases). This CDR3 contains 16 residues. V lost 6 bases, J lost 0 bases, and 15 bases lay in between. The V gene's germline CDR1 is KGHSH and CDR2 LQKENI. The CDR3 nucleotides are TGTGCCAGCTCGGCTTGGGGCCGCGGCTCTGGAAACACCATATATTTT. Its protein product is CASSAWGRGSGNTIYF.

This chain joins TRBV9 and TRBJ2-5, with D perhaps TRBD1 (5 bases). Looked up from germline, CDR1 is SGDLS and CDR2 is YYNGEE. V lost 0 bases, J lost 2 bases, and 8 bases lay in between. CDR3 length equals 14 residues. The CDR3 bases are TGTGCCAGCAGCGTAGAGGGGTTTCAAGAGACCCAGTACTTC. Protein: CASSVEGFQETQYF.

This clone was counted a single time. V and J are TRBV4-3 and TRBJ1-1; D is unresolved. This CDR3 is 16 amino acids long. Germline V gene sequence: CDR1 LGHNA, CDR2 YSLEER. With 0 bases removed from V and 4 bases from J, the gap between germline ends came to 15 bases. CDR3 protein: CASSQDYAMGGTEAFF. The CDR3 DNA follows: TGCGCCAGCAGCCAAGATTATGCAATGGGAGGCACTGAAGCTTTCTTT.

Concerning this clone: One end of the junction fails to match germline, which may point to a read error. The gene calls are TRBV6-6 and TRBJ1-2; D is perhaps TRBD1 (6 bases). The CDR3 has 15 residues. CDR1 and CDR2 from the germline V gene are MNHNY and SVGAGI (reference sequence). Here the CDR3 DNA reads TGTGCCAGCACTTACGAGGGGGTCGCTAACTATGGCTACACCTTC. This gives the protein CASTYEGVANYGYTF.

The J gene is TRBJ2-1, the V gene TRBV9; perhaps TRBD2 as D (5 bases). V was trimmed by 1 base and J by 7 bases, leaving 12 bases between them. CDR1 and CDR2 from the germline V gene are SGDLS and YYNGEE. The CDR3 consists of 14 residues. The CDR3 here is CASSVSLEVNEQFF. For the CDR3, the DNA is TGTGCCAGCAGCGTATCACTAGAGGTTAATGAGCAGTTCTTC.

In DNA form, the CDR3 reads TGTGCCAGCAGCCCCCGGGGTTTGAACACTGAAGCTTTCTTT. Protein: CASSPRGLNTEAFF. This chain joins TRBV14 and TRBJ1-1; D call uncertain. CDR3 length equals 14 residues. Deletions cut 4 bases from V and 0 bases from J, with 9 bases between. Germline values: CDR1 SGHDN, CDR2 FVKESK.

This clone was seen a few times. J is TRBJ2-3 and V is TRBV27; TRBD2 matches at 7 bases. Per the germline V gene, CDR1 is MNHEY and CDR2 is SMNVEV (reference sequence). V lost 8 bases to trimming and J lost 4 bases; unmatched junction nucleotides: 12. CDR3 length: 15 amino acids. The CDR3 here is CASSSLAGWADTQYF. In DNA, the CDR3 is TGTGCCAGCTCCTCATTAGCGGGTTGGGCAGATACGCAGTATTTT.

The genes are TRBV5-1 and TRBJ2-2; tentatively, D is TRBD1 (5 bases). The ends were cut back, 1 base at V and 0 bases at J, with 7 bases in the middle. Per the germline V gene, CDR1 is SGHRS and CDR2 is YFSETQ. This CDR3 contains 15 residues. The CDR3: CASSLKGSNTGELFF. For the CDR3, the DNA is TGCGCCAGCAGCTTGAAGGGGTCGAACACCGGGGAGCTGTTTTTT.

The chain employs TRBV10-2 and TRBJ2-5, with 7 bases aligning to TRBD1. The ends lost 6 bases at V and 3 bases at J; junction bases unmatched: 4. Germline CDR1 and CDR2: WSHSY and SAAADI. The CDR3 is 13 amino acids. The DNA of the CDR3 is TGCGCCAGCAGCCAGACAGGGAAAGAGACCCAGTACTTC. This translates into CASSQTGKETQYF.

The chain couples TRBV3-1 (or the pseudogene TRBV3-2) to TRBJ1-1; D uncertain. Germline V CDR1 and CDR2: LGHDT, YNNKEL (reference sequence). There are 14 residues in the CDR3. V dropped 4 bases and J dropped 4 bases, with 13 bases sitting between them. CDR3 in DNA: TGTGCCAGCAGCCTCGGCACGAGGTTCACTGAAGCTTTCTTT. Protein: CASSLGTRFTEAFF.

The V gene is TRBV6-1, the J gene TRBJ1-4, with D uncertain. CDR3 length equals 18 residues. Germline V gene sequence: CDR1 MNHNS, CDR2 SASEGT. Trimming took off 1 base at V and 0 bases at J, with 15 bases between the two ends. As DNA, the CDR3 is TGTGCCAGCAGTGAAGGGGTCGGGTTAAGAACAACTAATGAAAAACTGTTTTTT. The encoded protein is CASSEGVGLRTTNEKLFF.

The chain combines TRBV6-2 or TRBV6-3 with TRBJ2-3; D gene ambiguous. With 5 bases removed from V and 1 base from J, the gap between germline ends came to 4 bases. CDR3 length: 12 residues. Germline V gives CDR1 MNHEY, CDR2 SVGEGT. CDR3 sequence reads: CASSRGTDTQYF. The CDR3, as DNA: TGTGCCAGCAGTCGCGGCACAGATACGCAGTATTTT.

V usage is TRBV7-2 and J usage is TRBJ1-3; D unresolved. The CDR3 consists of 14 residues. Germline CDR1 and CDR2: SGHTA and FQGNSA. V gave up 1 base and J gave up 5 bases, with 9 bases separating them. The CDR3 DNA reads TGTGCCAGCAGCTTAGTCCAGGATAGAAACACCATATATTTT. This translates into CASSLVQDRNTIYF.

The chain joins TRBV11-2 to TRBJ2-7; 11 bases match TRBD2. The germline gives CDR1 SGHAT, CDR2 FQNNGV. The CDR3 has 19 residues. With 5 bases clipped from V and 3 bases from J, the junction kept 18 bases outside the gene matches. The DNA of the CDR3 is TGTGCCAGCAGCCCCGGACAGGGAAGGAAACTAGCGGGAGACTACGAGCAGTACTTC. This encodes CASSPGQGRKLAGDYEQYF.

This clone was picked up a small number of times. The V call is TRBV15, the J call TRBJ2-5, with 7 bases aligning to TRBD2. Per the germline V gene, CDR1 is LNHNV and CDR2 is YYDKDF (reference sequence). The CDR3 is made up of 14 amino acids. Trimming removed 5 bases from V and 5 bases from J; junction bases left unmatched: 8. This CDR3 is CATSPHRTRETQYF. In DNA, the CDR3 is TGTGCCACCAGCCCCCACCGGACTAGGGAGACCCAGTACTTC.

The chain has TRBV28 and TRBJ2-7; D ambiguous. The CDR3 is 13 residues long. With 2 bases removed from V and 5 bases from J, the gap between germline ends came to 10 bases. Germline V gene data show CDR1 as MDHEN and CDR2 as SYDVKM. CDR3 bases: TGTGCCAGCAGTTTACCCCTAGGCCACGAGCAGTACTTC. Translation gives CASSLPLGHEQYF.

The table lists this clone with a count of one. The rearrangement uses TRBV5-6 and TRBJ1-4, with 12 nucleotides matching TRBD1. The CDR3 extends over 15 amino acids. Trimming cost V 1 base and J 7 bases; bases outside gene matches: 2. Germline CDR1 reads SGHDT; CDR2 reads YYEEEE. The CDR3 nucleotides are TGTGCCAGCAGCTTGCCGGGACAGGGGGCTGAAAAACTGTTTTTT. Translating it yields CASSLPGQGAEKLFF.

The V call is TRBV9, the J call TRBJ1-5; D is unclear. Trimming left V 3 bases short and J 0 bases short, with 4 bases between. The germline V gene encodes CDR1 SGDLS and CDR2 YYNGEE. The CDR3 length is 13 residues. CDR3 bases: TGTGCCAGCAGCGGCGATAGCAATCAGCCCCAGCATTTT. Translation gives CASSGDSNQPQHF.

The CDR3 region is CASSQESYPGEKLFF. CDR3 DNA sequence: TGCGCCAGCAGCCAAGAGTCCTATCCGGGTGAAAAACTGTTTTTT. The rearrangement links TRBV4-3 to TRBJ1-4; no clear D gene. V lost 0 bases and J 7 bases, leaving 12 bases between the germline ends. The V gene's germline CDR1 is LGHNA and CDR2 YSLEER. The CDR3 is made up of 15 amino acids.

The chain combines TRBV6-5 with TRBJ2-7, with D tentatively TRBD1 (5 bases). The CDR3 sequence is 13 residues long. V lost 4 bases, J lost 9 bases, and 16 bases lay in between. The V gene's germline CDR1 is MNHEY and CDR2 SVGAGI. The CDR3 region is CASSLTLTAAQYF. CDR3 nucleotide sequence: TGTGCCAGCAGTTTGACTTTGACAGCTGCGCAGTACTTC.

This chain links TRBV4-1 with TRBJ2-3; the match to TRBD1 covers 7 bases. The CDR3 has 16 residues. V lost 3 bases, J lost 3 bases, and 9 bases stayed unmatched. Germline CDR1 reads MGHRA; CDR2 reads YSYEKL. The DNA of the CDR3 is TGCGCCAGCAGCCAGCGCACGACAGGGAAGACAGATACGCAGTATTTT. It is translated as CASSQRTTGKTDTQYF.

This sequence joins TRBV6-5 and TRBJ1-5; TRBD1 matches at 8 bases. Germline lookup yields CDR1 MNHEY and CDR2 SVGAGI. The CDR3 is 15 residues long. V lost 5 bases, J lost 5 bases, and 8 bases stayed unmatched. The CDR3 nucleotides read TGTGCCAGCAGTCCTCAGGGGGCAAGGGATCAGCCCCAGCATTTT. As protein: CASSPQGARDQPQHF.

This sequence joins TRBV5-4 and TRBJ1-5; D gene uncertain. V lost 0 bases and J lost 6, with 4 bases in between. The CDR3 is 12 amino acids. In germline, CDR1 is SGHNT, CDR2 YYREEE (reference sequence). CDR3: CASSLDGQPQHF. The CDR3 coding sequence is TGTGCCAGCAGCTTGGACGGTCAGCCCCAGCATTTT.

This clone was detected a few times. The V call is TRBV3-1 (or the pseudogene TRBV3-2), the J call TRBJ1-3; no clear D. Germline V gives CDR1 LGHDT, CDR2 YNNKEL (reference sequence). V was shortened by 1 base and J by 0 bases, with 7 bases between the two germline ends. The CDR3 extends over 15 amino acids. CDR3 DNA sequence: TGTGCCAGCAGCCAAGGCACACACTCTGGAAACACCATATATTTT. Amino acids: CASSQGTHSGNTIYF.

The chain links TRBV14 to TRBJ2-7; possibly TRBD2 for D (6 bases). Looked up from germline, CDR1 is SGHDN and CDR2 is FVKESK. The V gene lost 4 bases and the J gene lost 2 bases, with 15 bases spanning the gap. This CDR3 has 15 amino acids. The CDR3 DNA reads as TGTGCCAGCAGCCGGGAGGACTCCCGGACCTACGAGCAGTACTTC. It codes for CASSREDSRTYEQYF.

This clone has just one count. The chain recombines TRBV5-1 with TRBJ2-1; 8 bases line up with TRBD1. J gave up 7 bases and V 0 bases, and 9 bases lay outside the gene matches. Germline values: CDR1 SGHRS, CDR2 YFSETQ. This CDR3 region has 16 residues. In nucleotides, the CDR3 is TGCGCCAGCAGCTTGGAAGAGGACAGGGTACGGAATGAGCAGTTCTTC. This encodes CASSLEEDRVRNEQFF.

V and J are TRBV9 and TRBJ1-1; D is ambiguous. Germline V gene sequence: CDR1 SGDLS, CDR2 YYNGEE. The V gene lost 1 base and the J gene lost 0 bases, with 13 bases spanning the gap. The CDR3 spans 16 residues. The CDR3 nucleotides read TGTGCCAGCAGCGTATATCAGAATACGATGAACACTGAAGCTTTCTTT. It is translated as CASSVYQNTMNTEAFF.

This chain links TRBV19 with TRBJ1-1, with 7 bases lining up with TRBD1. From germline, CDR1 is LNHDA and CDR2 SQIVND (reference sequence). The CDR3 has 12 amino acids. J gave up 5 bases and V 5 bases, and 2 bases lay outside the gene matches. For the CDR3, the DNA is TGTGCCAGTAGTCCAGGGGGGACTGAAGCTTTCTTT. This translates into CASSPGGTEAFF.

This rearrangement joins TRBV5-6 to TRBJ1-4; TRBD1 agrees at 7 bases. V lost 1 base to trimming and J lost 8 bases; unmatched junction nucleotides: 5. Germline CDR1 is SGHDT and CDR2 is YYEEEE. The CDR3 has 14 residues. In DNA form, the CDR3 reads TGTGCCAGCAGCTTGACAGGGGATAGGGAAAAACTGTTTTTT. Amino acids: CASSLTGDREKLFF.